Given below is one TCR beta chain in context. Antigen: not known. This sample stems from a study of T cell repertoires in cytomegalovirus infection. Whole-study context: Public TCR beta signatures were indicative of both CMV infection and a matching HLA type.

TCRdb used MiXCR to reprocess the reads, holding one entry per CDR3 protein. The table has a few hundred thousand distinct CDR3 sequences, just under 40% seen once. The CDR3 sequence is 16 residues long. V was shortened by 0 bases and J by 1 base, with 7 bases between the two germline ends. CDR1 SGHDN and CDR2 FVKESK come from the germline V gene. The receptor's source is a human donor in good health (CMV status not recorded). Some clones in this sample may be carry-over from other donors' samples. Sequencing was performed on cultured PBMCs, taken from culture after CMV antigen stimulation. The chain has TRBV14 and TRBJ1-6; the D is unclear. Written as DNA, the CDR3 is TGTGCCAGCAGCCAAGATCGATATTCCTATAATTCACCCCTCCACTTT. This sequence encodes CASSQDRYSYNSPLHF.